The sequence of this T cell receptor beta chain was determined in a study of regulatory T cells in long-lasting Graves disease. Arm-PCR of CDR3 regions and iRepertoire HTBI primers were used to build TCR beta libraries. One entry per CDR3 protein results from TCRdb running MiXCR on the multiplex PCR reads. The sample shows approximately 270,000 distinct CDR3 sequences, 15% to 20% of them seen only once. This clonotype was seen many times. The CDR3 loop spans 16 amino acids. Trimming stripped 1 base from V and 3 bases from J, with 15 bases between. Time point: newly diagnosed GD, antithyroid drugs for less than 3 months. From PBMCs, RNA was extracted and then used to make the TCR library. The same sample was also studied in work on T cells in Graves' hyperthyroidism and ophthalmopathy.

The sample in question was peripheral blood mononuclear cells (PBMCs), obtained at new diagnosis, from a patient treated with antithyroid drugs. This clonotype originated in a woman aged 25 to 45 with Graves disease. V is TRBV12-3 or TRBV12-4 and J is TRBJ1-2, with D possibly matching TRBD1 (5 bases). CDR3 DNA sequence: TGTGCCAGCAGTTTAGTAAAGGGGTCTATAGACTATGGCTACACCTTC. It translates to CASSLVKGSIDYGYTF.